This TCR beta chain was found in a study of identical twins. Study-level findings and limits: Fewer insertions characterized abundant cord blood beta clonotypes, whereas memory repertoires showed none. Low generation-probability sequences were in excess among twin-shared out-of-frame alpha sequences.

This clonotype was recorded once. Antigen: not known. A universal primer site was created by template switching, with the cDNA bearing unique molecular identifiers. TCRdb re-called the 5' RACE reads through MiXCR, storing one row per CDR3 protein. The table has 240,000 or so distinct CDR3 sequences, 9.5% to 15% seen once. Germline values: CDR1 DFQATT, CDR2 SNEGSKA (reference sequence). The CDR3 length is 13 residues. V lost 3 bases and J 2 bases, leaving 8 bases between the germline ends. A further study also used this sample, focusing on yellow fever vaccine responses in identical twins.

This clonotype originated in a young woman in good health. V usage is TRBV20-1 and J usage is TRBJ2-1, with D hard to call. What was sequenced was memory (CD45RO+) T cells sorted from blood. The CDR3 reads CSARGDTYNEQFF. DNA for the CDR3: TGCAGTGCTAGGGGCGATACCTACAATGAGCAGTTCTTC.